This record looks at one T cell receptor beta chain sequence and its context. The antigen remains unidentified. Specified time point: neoterminal ileum biopsy at postoperative endoscopy, about 6 months after surgery. The table came from immunoSEQ multiplex PCR; TCRdb's copy has only in-frame clones and leaves some out. This table has about 62,000 clones, 85% to 90% appearing once. These data originate in a study of T cell repertoires in ileal Crohn's disease. Trimming cost V 4 bases and J 4 bases; bases outside gene matches: 5. The CDR3 has 15 residues. CDR1 is KGHSH, CDR2 LQKENI, per germline. Points from the study as a whole: Clonality above 26.8% at surgery always came with endoscopic recurrence. Sorted CD8 T cells held more high-frequency clones than CD4.

Sequencing input: ileal tissue. This chain uses TRBV18 with TRBJ2-7, with TRBD1 identical over 12 bases. This clonotype originated in an adult with Crohn's disease. The CDR3 region has the DNA TGTGCCAGCTCACAACCGGGACAGGGGGCTTACGAGCAGTACTTC. Translating it yields CASSQPGQGAYEQYF. The entire variable domain, with the rest obtained from reference TRBV18 and TRBJ2-7, is as follows: NAGVMQNPRHLVRRRGQEARLRCSPMKGHSHVYWYRQLPEEGLKFMVYLQKENIIDESGMPKERFSAEFPKEGPSILRIQQVVRGDSAAYFCASSQPGQGAYEQYFGPGTRLTVT.